The subject of this entry is one T cell receptor beta chain. Treatment meaning: about 20 received Ad26.COV2.S at low or high dose, single or two shots; 5 received placebo; per-sample allocation not given. Samples came from day 63 after the first vaccine or placebo injection. This entry is derived from a study of Ad26.COV2.S vaccination and SARS-CoV-2 variants. Study-level information: The donor belonged to the COV1001 Ad26.COV2.S trial arm.

Profiling relied on immunoSEQ multiplex PCR, and the TCRdb table lists in-frame clones only, not all of them. The table lists about 450,000 clones, roughly 89% of them singletons. CDR3 size: 14 residues. Trimming removed 4 bases from V and 8 bases from J; junction bases left unmatched: 2. The germline V gene has CDR1 SEHNR and CDR2 FQNEAQ (reference sequence). The chain couples TRBV7-9 to TRBJ1-6; 10 positions agree with TRBD1. This sequence was found in a person between 18 and 65 years old who received the Ad26.COV2.S COVID-19 vaccine or a placebo. The input for sequencing was peripheral blood, taken in a trial of Ad26.COV2.S vaccine versus placebo. Written as DNA, the CDR3 is TGTGCCAGCAGCTCGACAGGGGGCGATTCACCCCTCCACTTT. This sequence encodes CASSSTGGDSPLHF.